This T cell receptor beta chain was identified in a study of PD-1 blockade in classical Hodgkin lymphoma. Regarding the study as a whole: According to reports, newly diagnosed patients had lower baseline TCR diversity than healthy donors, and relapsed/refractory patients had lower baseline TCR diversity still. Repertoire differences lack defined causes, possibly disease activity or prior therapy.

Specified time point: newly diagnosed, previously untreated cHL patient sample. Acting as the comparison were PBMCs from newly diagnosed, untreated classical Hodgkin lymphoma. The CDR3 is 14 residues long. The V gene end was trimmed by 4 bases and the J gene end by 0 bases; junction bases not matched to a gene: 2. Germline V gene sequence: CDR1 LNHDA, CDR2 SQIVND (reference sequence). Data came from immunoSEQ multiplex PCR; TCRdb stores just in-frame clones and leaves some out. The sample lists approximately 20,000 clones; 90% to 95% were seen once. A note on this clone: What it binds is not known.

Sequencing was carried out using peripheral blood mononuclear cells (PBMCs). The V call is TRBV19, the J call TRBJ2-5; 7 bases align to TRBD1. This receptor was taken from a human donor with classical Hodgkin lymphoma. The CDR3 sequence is CASSKGTDQETQYF. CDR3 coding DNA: TGTGCCAGTAGTAAGGGGACAGACCAAGAGACCCAGTACTTC.